The 22 T cell receptor beta chains given below trace back to one sample, sequenced in a study of Ad26.COV2.S vaccination and SARS-CoV-2 variants. Some clones are missing from TCRdb's copy, which holds only in-frame ones; the method was immunoSEQ multiplex PCR. The repertoire holds 440,000 or so clones, with 89% as singletons. Treatment noted: 19 received Ad26.COV2.S at low or high dose, single or two shots; about 5 received placebo; per-sample allocation not given. Following the first vaccine or placebo injection, samples were taken on day 63. Here the sequenced sample was peripheral blood, taken in a trial of Ad26.COV2.S vaccine versus placebo. These receptors were obtained from a person between 18 and 59 years old who received the Ad26.COV2.S COVID-19 vaccine or a placebo.

The rearrangement uses TRBV27 and TRBJ1-1, with 11 positions matching TRBD1. Germline V gene lookup returns CDR1 MNHEY and CDR2 SMNVEV (reference sequence). The J segment lost 1 base and the V segment lost 5 bases, leaving 6 bases of the junction unmatched. The length of the CDR3 is 16 residues. CDR3 sequence reads: CASSSWTGGRNTEAFF. The CDR3 region has the DNA TGTGCCAGCAGTAGTTGGACAGGGGGCCGGAACACTGAAGCTTTCTTT.

This chain links TRBV9 with TRBJ2-1; TRBD2 is a possible D gene (6 bases). There are 15 residues in the CDR3. V was pared by 4 bases and J by 6 bases, with 17 bases between. From germline, CDR1 is SGDLS and CDR2 YYNGEE. The CDR3 loop reads CASSPHTVGGNEQFF. DNA of the CDR3: TGTGCCAGCAGCCCTCACACCGTCGGGGGCAATGAGCAGTTCTTC.

This chain joins TRBV3-1 (or the pseudogene TRBV3-2) and TRBJ1-6, with no clear D. Trimming removed 8 bases from V and 8 bases from J, with 10 bases in between. Looked up from germline, CDR1 is LGHDT and CDR2 is YNNKEL (reference sequence). This CDR3 comprises 12 residues. The CDR3 region has the DNA TGTGCCAGCCGGGCAGGTGATTCACCCCTCCACTTT. Amino acid sequence: CASRAGDSPLHF.

This rearrangement joins TRBV6-5 to TRBJ2-7; D ambiguous. This CDR3 is 15 amino acids long. From germline, CDR1 is MNHEY and CDR2 SVGAGI. The V end lost 0 bases, the J end lost 4 bases, and 13 bases lay between the germline ends. CDR3 residues: CASSYSMASLYEQYF. Here the CDR3 DNA reads TGTGCCAGCAGTTACTCGATGGCCAGCTTGTACGAGCAGTACTTC.

The chain combines TRBV9 with TRBJ2-1, with a possible D match to TRBD2 (5 bases). This CDR3 contains 11 residues. With 4 bases removed from V and 9 bases from J, the gap between germline ends came to 8 bases. Germline V gene sequence: CDR1 SGDLS, CDR2 YYNGEE. The CDR3 nucleotides read TGTGCCAGCAGCCGGGCGGGTGAGCAGTTCTTC. Protein: CASSRAGEQFF.

The gene calls are TRBV4-1 and TRBJ2-7, with TRBD1 identical over 7 bases. Germline V CDR1 and CDR2: MGHRA, YSYEKL. V shed 1 base and J 3 bases; nucleotides not matched to a gene: 6. This CDR3 is built from 15 residues. The CDR3 nucleotides read TGCGCCAGCAGCCAAGGACAGGGTATTCTCTACGAGCAGTACTTC. Protein: CASSQGQGILYEQYF.

The rearrangement links TRBV28 to TRBJ1-1; D unresolved. CDR3 length: 12 amino acids. The V gene's germline CDR1 is MDHEN and CDR2 SYDVKM. The CDR3 DNA follows: TGTGCGTCTTTAGGTTCGTTCACTGAAGCTTTCTTT. It codes for CASLGSFTEAFF.

This clone was counted a single time. The chain carries TRBV7-9 and TRBJ2-3; TRBD2 is a possible D gene (5 bases). V lost 1 base and J lost 6, with 11 bases in between. The germline CDR1 and CDR2 sequences are SEHNR and FQNEAQ (reference sequence). This CDR3 spans 14 amino acids. The CDR3 DNA is TGTGCCAGCAGCTTAGGGACTTTTGGCGATACGCAGTATTTT. Its translation: CASSLGTFGDTQYF.

The rearrangement uses TRBV4-3 and TRBJ2-1; unclear D gene. The CDR3 contains 15 residues. The V end was cut by 0 bases, the J end by 7 bases, with 13 bases between. CDR1 is LGHNA and CDR2 is YSLEER in the germline V gene. The CDR3 DNA is TGCGCCAGCAGCCAAGATTTCAACCCCCGAAATGAGCAGTTCTTC. Protein sequence: CASSQDFNPRNEQFF.

J is TRBJ2-3 and V is TRBV5-1, with unresolved D. The CDR3 covers 17 residues. The V end lost 4 bases, the J end lost 2 bases, and 20 bases lay between the germline ends. Germline assignment: CDR1 SGHRS and CDR2 YFSETQ. The CDR3 loop reads CASSPNRGRLDTDTQYF. CDR3 sequence (DNA): TGCGCCAGCAGCCCTAACCGCGGTCGCCTGGACACAGATACGCAGTATTTT.

The V call is TRBV2, the J call TRBJ1-2, with D perhaps TRBD1 (5 bases). The CDR3 contains 13 residues. CDR1 and CDR2 (germline): SNHLY, FYNNEI. Deletions cut 10 bases from V and 4 bases from J, with 16 bases between. The CDR3 sequence is CATKMGPLYGYTF. In DNA, the CDR3 is TGTGCCACCAAAATGGGGCCCCTCTATGGCTACACCTTC.

This sequence joins TRBV18 and TRBJ1-1; no definite D call. Deletions cut 5 bases from V and 0 bases from J, with 10 bases between. The CDR3 runs to 14 residues. Looked up from germline, CDR1 is KGHSH and CDR2 is LQKENI. The CDR3 reads CASSGRTVNTEAFF. The CDR3 region has the DNA TGTGCCAGCTCAGGTCGGACGGTGAACACTGAAGCTTTCTTT.

V is TRBV5-8 and J is TRBJ1-3; tentatively, D is TRBD1 (5 bases). The CDR3 is 16 residues long. CDR1 is SGHTS and CDR2 is YDEGEE in the germline V gene. The V end was cut by 0 bases, the J end by 1 base, with 11 bases between. CDR3 residues: CASSLAGGGSGNTIYF. In nucleotides, the CDR3 is TGTGCCAGCAGCTTGGCGGGGGGAGGATCTGGAAACACCATATATTTT.

The CDR3: CASSLEWGPGYTF. The CDR3 DNA reads as TGTGCCAGCAGCTTGGAGTGGGGACCTGGCTACACCTTC. The V call is TRBV5-5, the J call TRBJ1-2; D is perhaps TRBD1 (5 bases). This CDR3 spans 13 amino acids. V lost 0 bases and J 7 bases, leaving 10 bases between the germline ends. CDR1 is SGHKS, CDR2 YYEKEE, per germline (reference sequence).

For the CDR3, the DNA is TGTGCCTGGAGCGCTAACATCCCCGAGCAGACCCAGTACTTC. Its translation: CAWSANIPEQTQYF. V and J are TRBV30 and TRBJ2-5; no clear D. The germline V gene has CDR1 GTSNPN and CDR2 SVGIG (reference sequence). V lost 3 bases and J lost 6, with 17 bases in between. The CDR3 runs 14 residues.

This chain joins TRBV4-1 and TRBJ1-1, with a weak D call TRBD1 (5 bases). The CDR3 has 13 residues. Germline V CDR1 and CDR2: MGHRA, YSYEKL. Trimming took off 3 bases at V and 11 bases at J, with 16 bases between the two ends. The CDR3 DNA follows: TGCGCCAGCAGCCACGCCCGCGGGGGACGTGCTTTCTTT. Its protein is CASSHARGGRAFF.

The chain is built from TRBV6-5 and TRBJ2-7; 9 bases map to TRBD1. CDR1 MNHEY and CDR2 SVGAGI come from the germline V gene. Trimming cost V 5 bases and J 5 bases; bases outside gene matches: 7. The CDR3 has 14 residues. Here the CDR3 reads CASSQRTGDNEQYF. The CDR3 bases are TGTGCCAGCAGTCAAAGGACAGGGGACAACGAGCAGTACTTC.

This chain joins TRBV24-1 and TRBJ2-5; possible D gene TRBD1, 6 bases. The germline V and J ends were trimmed by 0 bases and 5 bases, with 15 bases remaining between them. The CDR3 consists of 16 residues. The germline CDR1 and CDR2 sequences are KGHDR and SFDVKD. CDR3 bases: TGTGCCACCAGTGATTTGCTGGGGGCCGGGCGGGAGACCCAGTACTTC. The encoded protein is CATSDLLGAGRETQYF.

The chain links TRBV7-8 to TRBJ1-5, with a tentative D call TRBD1 (6 bases). The V gene's germline CDR1 is SGHVS and CDR2 FQNEAQ. The CDR3 spans 16 residues. V lost 5 bases to trimming and J lost 5 bases, with 19 bases between them. CDR3 DNA sequence: TGTGCCAGCAGCCCCCGGGGGGCTGGCGTAGATCAGCCCCAGCATTTT. Encoded protein: CASSPRGAGVDQPQHF.

The chain recombines TRBV9 with TRBJ2-2, with 11 nucleotides matching TRBD1. The CDR3 length is 16 residues. CDR1 SGDLS and CDR2 YYNGEE come from the germline V gene. Trimming removed 3 bases from V and 4 bases from J; junction bases left unmatched: 5. In nucleotides, the CDR3 is TGTGCCAGCAGCGGCGGACAGGGGGCTGTCACCGGGGAGCTGTTTTTT. Translation: CASSGGQGAVTGELFF.

The CDR3 sequence: CASSMGGGVGIYGYTF. The CDR3 region has the DNA TGTGCCAGCAGCATGGGCGGAGGGGTGGGGATCTATGGCTACACCTTC. V gene TRBV7-2 combines with J gene TRBJ1-2, with a weak D call TRBD1 (5 bases). The CDR3 spans 16 residues. With 5 bases removed from V and 4 bases from J, the gap between germline ends came to 20 bases. From germline, CDR1 is SGHTA and CDR2 FQGNSA.

V is TRBV6-5 and J is TRBJ2-1; 8 bases line up with TRBD1. CDR3 length: 15 residues. Germline V gene sequence: CDR1 MNHEY, CDR2 SVGAGI. V shed 7 bases, J shed 6 bases, and the junction held 11 bases outside the gene matches. CDR3 in amino acids: CASILRTGSFNEQFF. The CDR3 DNA follows: TGTGCCAGCATCTTGAGGACAGGGAGTTTCAATGAGCAGTTCTTC.